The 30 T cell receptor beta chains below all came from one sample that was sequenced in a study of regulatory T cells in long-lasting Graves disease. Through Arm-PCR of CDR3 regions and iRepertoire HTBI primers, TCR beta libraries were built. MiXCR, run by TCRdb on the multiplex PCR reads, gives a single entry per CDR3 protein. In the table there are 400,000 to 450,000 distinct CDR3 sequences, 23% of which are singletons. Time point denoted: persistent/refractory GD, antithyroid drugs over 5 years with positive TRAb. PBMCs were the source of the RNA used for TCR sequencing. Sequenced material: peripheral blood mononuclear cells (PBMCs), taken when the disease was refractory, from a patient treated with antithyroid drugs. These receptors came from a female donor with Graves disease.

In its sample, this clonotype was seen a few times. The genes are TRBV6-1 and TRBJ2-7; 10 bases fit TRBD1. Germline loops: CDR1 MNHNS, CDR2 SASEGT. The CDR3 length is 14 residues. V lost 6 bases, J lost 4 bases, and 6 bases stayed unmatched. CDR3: CASRKGQGSYEQYF. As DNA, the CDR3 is TGTGCCAGCAGAAAGGGACAGGGGAGTTACGAGCAGTACTTC.

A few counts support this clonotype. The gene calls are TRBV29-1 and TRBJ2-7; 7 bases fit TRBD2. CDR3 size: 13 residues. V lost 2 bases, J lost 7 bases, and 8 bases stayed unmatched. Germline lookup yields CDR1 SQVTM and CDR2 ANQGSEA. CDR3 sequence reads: CSVEKGRVREQYF. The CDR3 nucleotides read TGCAGCGTTGAAAAAGGGAGGGTGAGGGAGCAGTACTTC.

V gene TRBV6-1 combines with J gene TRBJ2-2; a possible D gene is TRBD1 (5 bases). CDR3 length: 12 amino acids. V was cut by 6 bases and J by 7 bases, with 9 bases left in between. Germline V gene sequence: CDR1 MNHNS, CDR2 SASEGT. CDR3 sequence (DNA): TGTGCCAGCAGCCAGGGCTTCGGGGAGCTGTTTTTT. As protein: CASSQGFGELFF.

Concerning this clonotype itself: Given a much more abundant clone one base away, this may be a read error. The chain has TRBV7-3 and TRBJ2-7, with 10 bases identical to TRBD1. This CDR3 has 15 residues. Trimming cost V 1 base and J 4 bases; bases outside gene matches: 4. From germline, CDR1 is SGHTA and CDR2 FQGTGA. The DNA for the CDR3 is TGTGCCAGCAGCTTAAGGGGGACAGGGGAGTACGAGCAGTACTTC. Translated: CASSLRGTGEYEQYF.

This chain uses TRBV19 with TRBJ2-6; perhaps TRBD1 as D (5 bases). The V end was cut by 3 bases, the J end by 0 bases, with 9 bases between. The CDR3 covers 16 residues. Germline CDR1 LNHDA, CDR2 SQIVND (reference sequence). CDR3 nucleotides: TGTGCCAGTAGTATTCGACAGATCTCTGGGGCCAACGTCCTGACTTTC. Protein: CASSIRQISGANVLTF.

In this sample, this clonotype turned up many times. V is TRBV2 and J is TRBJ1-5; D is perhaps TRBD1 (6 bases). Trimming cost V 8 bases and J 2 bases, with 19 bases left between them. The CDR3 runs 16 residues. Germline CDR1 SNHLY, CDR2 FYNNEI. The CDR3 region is CASEEGGGGGNQPQHF. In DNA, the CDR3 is TGTGCCAGCGAAGAGGGGGGGGGCGGGGGCAATCAGCCCCAGCATTTT.

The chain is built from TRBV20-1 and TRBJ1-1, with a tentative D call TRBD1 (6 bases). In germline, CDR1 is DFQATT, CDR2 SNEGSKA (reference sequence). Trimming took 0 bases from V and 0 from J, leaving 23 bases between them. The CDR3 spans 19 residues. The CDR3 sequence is CSARDPNLGGLSLNTEAFF. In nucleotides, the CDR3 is TGCAGTGCTAGAGACCCGAATTTGGGGGGCCTGAGTTTGAACACTGAAGCTTTCTTT.

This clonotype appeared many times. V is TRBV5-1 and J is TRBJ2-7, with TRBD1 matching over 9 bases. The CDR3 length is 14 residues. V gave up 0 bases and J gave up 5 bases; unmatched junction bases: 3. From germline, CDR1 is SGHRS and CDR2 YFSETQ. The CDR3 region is CASSLDRGRDEQYF. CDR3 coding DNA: TGCGCCAGCAGCTTGGACAGGGGGCGCGACGAGCAGTACTTC.

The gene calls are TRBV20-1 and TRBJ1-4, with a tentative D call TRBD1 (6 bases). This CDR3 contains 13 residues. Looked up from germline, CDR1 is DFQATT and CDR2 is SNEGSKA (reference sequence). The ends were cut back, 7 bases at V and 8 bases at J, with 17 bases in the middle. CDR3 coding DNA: TGCAGTGTCGCCCCACAGGGAAGCGAAAAACTGTTTTTT. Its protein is CSVAPQGSEKLFF.

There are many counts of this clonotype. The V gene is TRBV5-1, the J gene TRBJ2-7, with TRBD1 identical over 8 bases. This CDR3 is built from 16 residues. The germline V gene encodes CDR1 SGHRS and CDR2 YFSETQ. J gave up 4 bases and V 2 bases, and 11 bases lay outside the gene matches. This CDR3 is CASSFETGTGSYEQYF. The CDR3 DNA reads TGCGCCAGCAGCTTTGAGACCGGGACAGGAAGTTACGAGCAGTACTTC.

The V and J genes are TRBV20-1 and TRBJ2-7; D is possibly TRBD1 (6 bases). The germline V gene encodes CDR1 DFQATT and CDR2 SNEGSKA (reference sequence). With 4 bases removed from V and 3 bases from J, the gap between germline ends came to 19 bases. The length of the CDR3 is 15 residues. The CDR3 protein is CSANHQAGAYYEQYF. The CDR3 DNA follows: TGCAGTGCTAATCACCAAGCAGGGGCTTACTACGAGCAGTACTTC.

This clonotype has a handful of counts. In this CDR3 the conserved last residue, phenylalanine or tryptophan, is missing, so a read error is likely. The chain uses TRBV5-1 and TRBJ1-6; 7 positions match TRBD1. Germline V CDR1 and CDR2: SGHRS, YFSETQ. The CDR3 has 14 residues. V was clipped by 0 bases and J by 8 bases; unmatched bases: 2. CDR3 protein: CASSLDGTDSPLHL. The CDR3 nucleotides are TGCGCCAGCAGCTTGGATGGGACAGATTCACCCCTCCACCTT.

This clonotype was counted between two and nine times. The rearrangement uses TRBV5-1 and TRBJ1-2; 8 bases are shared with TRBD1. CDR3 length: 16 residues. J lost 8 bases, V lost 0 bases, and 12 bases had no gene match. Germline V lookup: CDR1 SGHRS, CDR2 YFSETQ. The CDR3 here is CASSLGMTGDLEGYTF. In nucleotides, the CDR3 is TGCGCCAGCAGCTTGGGAATGACAGGGGACCTTGAGGGCTACACCTTC.

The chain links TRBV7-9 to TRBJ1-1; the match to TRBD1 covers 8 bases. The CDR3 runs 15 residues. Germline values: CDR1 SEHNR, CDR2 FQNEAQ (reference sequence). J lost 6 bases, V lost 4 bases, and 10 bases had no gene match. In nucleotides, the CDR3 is TGTGCCAGCAGCTCCCTCGGACAGGGTGGGGCTGAAGCTTTCTTT. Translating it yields CASSSLGQGGAEAFF.

Written as DNA, the CDR3 is TGCGCCAGCAGCCTATTATTAGGATATGGCTACACCTTC. Translation gives CASSLLLGYGYTF. The J gene is TRBJ1-2, the V gene TRBV5-1, with D hard to call. The CDR3 extends over 13 amino acids. V was cut by 4 bases and J by 5 bases, with 12 bases left in between. Germline V gene sequence: CDR1 SGHRS, CDR2 YFSETQ.

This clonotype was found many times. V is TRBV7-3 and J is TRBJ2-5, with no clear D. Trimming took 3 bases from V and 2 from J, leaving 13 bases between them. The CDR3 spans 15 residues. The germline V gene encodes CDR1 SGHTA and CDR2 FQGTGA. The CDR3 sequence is CASSFSFRAQETQYF. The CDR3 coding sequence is TGTGCCAGCAGCTTCTCCTTTCGGGCACAAGAGACCCAGTACTTC.

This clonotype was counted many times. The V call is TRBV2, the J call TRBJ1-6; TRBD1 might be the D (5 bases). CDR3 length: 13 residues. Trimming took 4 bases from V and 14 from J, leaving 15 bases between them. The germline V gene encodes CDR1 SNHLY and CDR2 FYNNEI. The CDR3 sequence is CASSVRDGGALHF. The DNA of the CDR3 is TGTGCCAGCAGTGTCCGGGACGGCGGTGCCCTCCACTTT.

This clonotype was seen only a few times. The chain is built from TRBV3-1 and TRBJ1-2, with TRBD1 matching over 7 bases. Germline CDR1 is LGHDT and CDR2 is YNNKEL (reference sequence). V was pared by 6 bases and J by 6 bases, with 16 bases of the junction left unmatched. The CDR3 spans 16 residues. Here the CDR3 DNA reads TGTGCCAGCAGGCCCTATCGCATAGGGACAGAGCATGGCTACACCTTC. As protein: CASRPYRIGTEHGYTF.

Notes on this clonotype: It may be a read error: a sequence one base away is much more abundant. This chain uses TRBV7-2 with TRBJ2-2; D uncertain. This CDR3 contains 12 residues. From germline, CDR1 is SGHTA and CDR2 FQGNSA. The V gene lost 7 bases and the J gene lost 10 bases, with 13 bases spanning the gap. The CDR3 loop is CASNLRVSELFF. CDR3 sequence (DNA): TGTGCCAGCAACCTACGGGTGTCGGAGCTGTTTTTT. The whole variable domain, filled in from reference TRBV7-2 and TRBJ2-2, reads GAGVSQSPSNKVTEKGKDVELRCDPISGHTALYWYRQSLGQGLEFLIYFQGNSAPDKSGLPSDRFSAERTGGSVSTLTIQRTQQEDSAVYLCASNLRVSELFFGEGSRLTVL.

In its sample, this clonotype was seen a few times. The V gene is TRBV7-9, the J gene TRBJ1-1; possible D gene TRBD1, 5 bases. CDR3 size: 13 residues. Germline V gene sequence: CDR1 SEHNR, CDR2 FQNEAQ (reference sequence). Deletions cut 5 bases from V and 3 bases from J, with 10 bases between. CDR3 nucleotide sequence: TGTGCCAGCAGCGATGTGGGGGACACTGAAGCTTTCTTT. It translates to CASSDVGDTEAFF.

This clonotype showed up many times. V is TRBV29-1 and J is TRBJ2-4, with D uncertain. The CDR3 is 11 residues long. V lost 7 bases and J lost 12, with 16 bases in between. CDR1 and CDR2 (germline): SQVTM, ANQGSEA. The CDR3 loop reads CSAEQTTGQYF. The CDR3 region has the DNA TGCAGCGCGGAGCAAACAACGGGTCAGTACTTC. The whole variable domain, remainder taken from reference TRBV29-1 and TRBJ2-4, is SAVISQKPSRDICQRGTSLTIQCQVDSQVTMMFWYRQQPGQSLTLIATANQGSEATYESGFVIDKFPISRPNLTFSTLTVSNMSPEDSSIYLCSAEQTTGQYFGAGTRLSVL.

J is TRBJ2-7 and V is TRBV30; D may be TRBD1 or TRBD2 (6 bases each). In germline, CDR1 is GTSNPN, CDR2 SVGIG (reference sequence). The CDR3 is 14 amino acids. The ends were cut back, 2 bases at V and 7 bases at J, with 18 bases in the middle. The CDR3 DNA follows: TGTGCCTGGAGTCCCCGTGGGGGGCGTTTAGAGCAGTACTTC. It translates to CAWSPRGGRLEQYF.

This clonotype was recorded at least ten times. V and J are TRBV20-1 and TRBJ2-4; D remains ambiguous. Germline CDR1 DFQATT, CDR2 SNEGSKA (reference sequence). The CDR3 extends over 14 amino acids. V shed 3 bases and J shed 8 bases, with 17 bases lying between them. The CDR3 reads CSARPTRSGDIQYF. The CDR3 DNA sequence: TGCAGTGCTAGGCCGACAAGGAGTGGGGACATTCAGTACTTC.

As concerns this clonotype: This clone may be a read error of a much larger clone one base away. This CDR3 is CASSPGTPDEQYF. The CDR3 bases are TGTGCCAGCAGCCCCGGGACGCCGGACGAGCAGTACTTC. The chain joins TRBV11-3 to TRBJ2-7; D might be TRBD1 or TRBD2, each matching 5 bases. The CDR3 runs 13 residues. Trimming shortened V by 5 bases and J by 5 bases, and 13 bases separated the two germline ends. Germline CDR1 reads SGHNT; CDR2 reads YENEEA.

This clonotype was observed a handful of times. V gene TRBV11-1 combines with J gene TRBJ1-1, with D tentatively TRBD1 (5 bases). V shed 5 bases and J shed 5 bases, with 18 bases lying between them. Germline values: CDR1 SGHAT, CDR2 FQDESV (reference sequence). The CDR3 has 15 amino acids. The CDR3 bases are TGTGCCAGCAGCGAGGAGGTAGGGACGAAGACTGAAGCTTTCTTT. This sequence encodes CASSEEVGTKTEAFF. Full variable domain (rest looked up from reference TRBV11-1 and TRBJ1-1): EAEVAQSPRYKITEKSQAVAFWCDPISGHATLYWYRQILGQGPELLVQFQDESVVDDSQLPKDRFSAERLKGVDSTLKIQPAELGDSAMYLCASSEEVGTKTEAFFGQGTRLTVV.

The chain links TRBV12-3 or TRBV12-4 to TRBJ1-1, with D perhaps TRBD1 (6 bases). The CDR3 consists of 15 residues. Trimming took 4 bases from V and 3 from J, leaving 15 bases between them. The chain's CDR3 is CASSSNRARHTEAFF. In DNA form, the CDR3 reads TGTGCCAGCAGTTCAAACAGGGCTCGGCACACTGAAGCTTTCTTT.

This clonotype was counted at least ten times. The CDR3 loop reads CASSQRLAGGKETQYF. DNA of the CDR3: TGTGCCAGCAGCCAAAGGCTAGCGGGAGGAAAAGAGACCCAGTACTTC. V gene TRBV4-2 combines with J gene TRBJ2-5, with TRBD2 identical over 11 bases. CDR3 length: 16 amino acids. The germline gives CDR1 LGHNA, CDR2 YNFKEQ. After removal of 2 bases from V and 3 bases from J, the junction contained 5 bases not matched to a gene.

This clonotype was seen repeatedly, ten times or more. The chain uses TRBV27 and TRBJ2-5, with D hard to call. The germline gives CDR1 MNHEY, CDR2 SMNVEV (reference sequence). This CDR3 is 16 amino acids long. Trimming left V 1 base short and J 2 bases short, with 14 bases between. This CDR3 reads CASSLLGSLGQETQYF. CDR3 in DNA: TGTGCCAGCAGTTTATTAGGCTCTCTCGGACAAGAGACCCAGTACTTC.

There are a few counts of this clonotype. The CDR3 loop is CASSLDGISYNEQFF. CDR3 nucleotide sequence: TGCGCCAGCAGCTTGGATGGGATTTCCTACAATGAGCAGTTCTTC. The chain joins TRBV5-1 to TRBJ2-1, with D unresolved. V was pared by 0 bases and J by 1 base, with 8 bases between. Germline V gene lookup returns CDR1 SGHRS and CDR2 YFSETQ. CDR3 length: 15 amino acids.

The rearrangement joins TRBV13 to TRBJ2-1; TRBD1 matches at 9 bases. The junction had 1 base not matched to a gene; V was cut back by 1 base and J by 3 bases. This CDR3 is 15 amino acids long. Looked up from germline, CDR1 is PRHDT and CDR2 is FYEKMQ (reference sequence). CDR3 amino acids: CASSLATGGYNEQFF. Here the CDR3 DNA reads TGTGCCAGCAGCTTAGCGACAGGGGGCTACAATGAGCAGTTCTTC. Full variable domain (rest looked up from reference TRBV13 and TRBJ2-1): AAGVIQSPRHLIKEKRETATLKCYPIPRHDTVYWYQQGPGQDPQFLISFYEKMQSDKGSIPDRFSAQQFSDYHSELNMSSLELGDSALYFCASSLATGGYNEQFFGPGTRLTVL.